A selection of T cell receptor beta chains follows, all from one sample in a study of cytomegalovirus exposure and HLA in healthy donors. Sequenced by immunoSEQ multiplex PCR; TCRdb stores in-frame clones only, minus some. This table has 60,000 to 70,000 clones, 80% to 90% appearing once. Sequencing used PBMCs. The source of these receptors is a woman in her 30s in good health and CMV-seronegative. Both conserved end residues are part of each CDR3. D genes are given only for firm matches. Expanded clones are given a class, and other clones once, few, many or no size at all.

D: NA; V: TRBV27; J: TRBJ2-7; size: NA; DNA: TGTGCCAGCAGTTTATGGGGAGGTCTGGGGATCGGAATAGTTCCCGAGCAGTACTTC; CDR3: CASSLWGGLGIGIVPEQYF
D: NA; V: TRBV28; J: TRBJ1-2; size: NA; DNA: TGTGCCAGCAGTGCCCCGGGAGCTTCTAACTATGGCTACACCTTC; CDR3: CASSAPGASNYGYTF
D: NA; V: TRBV5-1; J: TRBJ2-6; size: NA; DNA: TGCGCCAGCAGCTTGGCGTCGGGTACTGGGGCCAACGTCCTGACTTTC; CDR3: CASSLASGTGANVLTF
D: TRBD1; V: TRBV5-6; J: TRBJ1-3; size: NA; DNA: TGTGCCAGCATCGCGGGGACAGCTGGAAACACCATATATTTT; CDR3: CASIAGTAGNTIYF
D: TRBD1; V: TRBV6-5; J: TRBJ1-2; size: NA; DNA: TGTGCCAGCAGTTGGAGGGGACAGGGTTATGGCTACACCTTC; CDR3: CASSWRGQGYGYTF
D: NA; V: TRBV27; J: TRBJ2-2; size: once; DNA: TGTGCCAGCGGTTCAGGGGGGAGGACCGGGGAGCTGTTTTTT; CDR3: CASGSGGRTGELFF
D: NA; V: TRBV4-1; J: TRBJ2-7; size: NA; DNA: TGCGCCAGCAGCCAAGCTTTGGGCTTACAGGGCCTCAATTACGAGCAGTACTTC; CDR3: CASSQALGLQGLNYEQYF
D: NA; V: TRBV5-6; J: TRBJ1-5; size: NA; DNA: TGTGCCAGCAGCTGGGGACTAGGGAATAGCAATCAGCCCCAGCATTTT; CDR3: CASSWGLGNSNQPQHF
D: TRBD1; V: TRBV7-9; J: TRBJ1-2; size: once; DNA: TGTGCCAGCAGCGAGGGACAGAACTATGGCTACACCTTC; CDR3: CASSEGQNYGYTF
D: NA; V: TRBV15; J: TRBJ1-4; size: NA; DNA: TGTGCCACCAGCAGAGAGGGGGGGGACGAAAAACTGTTTTTT; CDR3: CATSREGGDEKLFF
D: NA; V: TRBV6-5; J: TRBJ1-2; size: NA; DNA: TGTGCCAGCAGTGCCTTAGAAGCTAACTATGGCTACACCTTC; CDR3: CASSALEANYGYTF
D: NA; V: TRBV19; J: TRBJ1-1; size: few; DNA: TGTGCCAGTAAAGGACGACCGGGAACTGAAGCTTTCTTT; CDR3: CASKGRPGTEAFF
D: NA; V: TRBV18; J: TRBJ1-4; size: once; DNA: TGTGCCAGCTCAGAACAGGGTGGGGAAAAACTGTTTTTT; CDR3: CASSEQGGEKLFF
D: NA; V: TRBV28; J: TRBJ1-3; size: NA; DNA: TGTGCCAGCAGTTTCCGGGGGAAAGGAAACACCATATATTTT; CDR3: CASSFRGKGNTIYF
D: NA; V: TRBV27; J: TRBJ1-3; size: NA; DNA: TGTGCCAGCAGCCCACGGACACCGAGCTCTGGAAACACCATATATTTT; CDR3: CASSPRTPSSGNTIYF
D: NA; V: TRBV2; J: TRBJ2-7; size: NA; DNA: TGTGCCAGCAGTTTGGAACACAGGATCTACGAGCAGTACTTC; CDR3: CASSLEHRIYEQYF
D: NA; V: TRBV14; J: TRBJ1-1; size: NA; DNA: TGTGCCAGCAGCCAATCGAACACAGGGAACACTGAAGCTTTCTTT; CDR3: CASSQSNTGNTEAFF